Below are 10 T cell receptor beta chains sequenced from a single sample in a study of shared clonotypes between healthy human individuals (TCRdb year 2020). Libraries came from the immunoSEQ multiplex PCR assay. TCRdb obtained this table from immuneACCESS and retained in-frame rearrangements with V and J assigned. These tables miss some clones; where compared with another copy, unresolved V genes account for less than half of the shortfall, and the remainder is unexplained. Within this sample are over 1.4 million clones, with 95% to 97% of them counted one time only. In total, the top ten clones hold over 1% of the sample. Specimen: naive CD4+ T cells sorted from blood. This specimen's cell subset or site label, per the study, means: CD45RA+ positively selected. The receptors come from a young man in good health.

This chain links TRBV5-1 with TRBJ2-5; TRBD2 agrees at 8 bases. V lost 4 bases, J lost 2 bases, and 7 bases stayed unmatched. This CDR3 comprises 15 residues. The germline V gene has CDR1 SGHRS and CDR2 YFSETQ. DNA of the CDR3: TGCGCCAGCAGCCCAAGCGGGAGTGGGCAAGAGACCCAGTACTTC. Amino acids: CASSPSGSGQETQYF.

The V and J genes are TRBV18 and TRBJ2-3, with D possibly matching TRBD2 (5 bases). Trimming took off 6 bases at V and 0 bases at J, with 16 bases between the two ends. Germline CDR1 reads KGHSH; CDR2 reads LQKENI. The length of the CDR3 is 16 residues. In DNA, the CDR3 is TGTGCCAGCTCGCAGGACTTTTTCCCTAGCACAGATACGCAGTATTTT. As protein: CASSQDFFPSTDTQYF.

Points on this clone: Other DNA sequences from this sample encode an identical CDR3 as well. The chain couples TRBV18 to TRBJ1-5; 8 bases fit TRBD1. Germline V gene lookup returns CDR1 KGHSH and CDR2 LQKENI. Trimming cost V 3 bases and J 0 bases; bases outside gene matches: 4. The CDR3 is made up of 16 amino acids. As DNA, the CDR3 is TGTGCCAGCTCACCCGGGACAGGCTATAGCAATCAGCCCCAGCATTTT. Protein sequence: CASSPGTGYSNQPQHF.

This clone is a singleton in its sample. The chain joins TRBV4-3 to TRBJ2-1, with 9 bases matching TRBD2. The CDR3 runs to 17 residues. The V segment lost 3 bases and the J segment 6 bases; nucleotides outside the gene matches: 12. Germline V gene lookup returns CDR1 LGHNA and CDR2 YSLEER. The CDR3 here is CASSHAVWREGPNEQFF. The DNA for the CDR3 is TGCGCCAGCAGCCACGCAGTGTGGCGGGAGGGCCCCAATGAGCAGTTCTTC.

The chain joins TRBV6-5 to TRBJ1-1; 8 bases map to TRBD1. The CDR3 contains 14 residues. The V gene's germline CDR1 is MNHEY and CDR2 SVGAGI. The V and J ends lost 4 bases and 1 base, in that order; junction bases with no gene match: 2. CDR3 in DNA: TGTGCCAGCAGTTCCCAGGGGGCGAACACTGAAGCTTTCTTT. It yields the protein CASSSQGANTEAFF.

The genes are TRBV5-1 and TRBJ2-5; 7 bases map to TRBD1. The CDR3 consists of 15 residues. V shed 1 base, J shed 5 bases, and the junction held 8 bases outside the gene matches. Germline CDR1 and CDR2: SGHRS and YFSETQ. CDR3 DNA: TGCGCCAGCAGCTTGACCACAGGGGACGGGGAGACCCAGTACTTC. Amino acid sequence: CASSLTTGDGETQYF. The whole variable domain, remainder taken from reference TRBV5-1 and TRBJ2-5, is KAGVTQTPRYLIKTRGQQVTLSCSPISGHRSVSWYQQTPGQGLQFLFEYFSETQRNKGNFPGRFSGRQFSNSRSEMNVSTLELGDSALYLCASSLTTGDGETQYFGPGTRLLVL.

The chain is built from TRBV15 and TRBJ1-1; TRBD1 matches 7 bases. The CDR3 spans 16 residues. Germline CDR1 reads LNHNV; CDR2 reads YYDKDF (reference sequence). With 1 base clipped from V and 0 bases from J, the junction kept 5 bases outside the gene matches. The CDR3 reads CATSRGPGTVNTEAFF. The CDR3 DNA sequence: TGTGCCACCAGCAGAGGCCCCGGGACAGTGAACACTGAAGCTTTCTTT.

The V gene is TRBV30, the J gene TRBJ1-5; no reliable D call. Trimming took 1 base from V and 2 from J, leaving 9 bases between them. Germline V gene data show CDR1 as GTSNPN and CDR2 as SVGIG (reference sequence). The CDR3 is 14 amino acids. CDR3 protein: CAWSGVQRNQPQHF. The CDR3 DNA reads TGTGCCTGGAGTGGCGTGCAGCGCAATCAGCCCCAGCATTTT.

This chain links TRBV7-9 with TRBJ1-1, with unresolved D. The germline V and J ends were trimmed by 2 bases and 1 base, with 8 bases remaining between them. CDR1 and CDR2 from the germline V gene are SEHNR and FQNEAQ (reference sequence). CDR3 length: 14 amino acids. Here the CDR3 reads CASSLTGQNTEAFF. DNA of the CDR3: TGTGCCAGCAGCTTAACGGGTCAGAACACTGAAGCTTTCTTT.

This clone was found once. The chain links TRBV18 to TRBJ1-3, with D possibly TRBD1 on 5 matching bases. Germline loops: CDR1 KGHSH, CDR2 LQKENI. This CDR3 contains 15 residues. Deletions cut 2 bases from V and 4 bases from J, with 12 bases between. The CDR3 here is CASSPYGGVGNTIYF. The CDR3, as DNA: TGTGCCAGCTCACCATACGGAGGGGTCGGAAACACCATATATTTT.